Presented here are 20 T cell receptor beta chains from one specimen sequenced in a study of T cell responses to AZD1222 COVID-19 vaccine. Sequencing was performed with immunoSEQ multiplex PCR; in TCRdb, only in-frame clones are kept and a portion is missing. The sample lists 100,000 to 150,000 clones, about 90% seen once, with approximately 2% in the top ten. The source was peripheral blood, collected 28 days after the second AZD1222 dose. These receptors originate from an adult who received the AZD1222 COVID-19 vaccine.

The chain links TRBV5-6 to TRBJ2-7; D is unresolved. Deletions cut 2 bases from V and 1 base from J, with 7 bases between. The CDR3 has 13 residues. Looked up from germline, CDR1 is SGHDT and CDR2 is YYEEEE. The DNA of the CDR3 is TGTGCCAGCAGCTTTTGGTCGTCCTACGAGCAGTACGTC. It codes for CASSFWSSYEQYV.

This chain connects TRBV18 to TRBJ2-5, with D maybe TRBD1 (6 bases). There are 14 residues in the CDR3. The V end lost 4 bases, the J end lost 5 bases, and 14 bases lay between the germline ends. CDR1 KGHSH and CDR2 LQKENI come from the germline V gene. CDR3 sequence reads: CASSLGGRAETQYF. The CDR3 DNA reads as TGTGCCAGCTCACTTGGGGGCAGGGCGGAGACCCAGTACTTC. Full variable domain (missing parts from reference TRBV18 and TRBJ2-5): NAGVMQNPRHLVRRRGQEARLRCSPMKGHSHVYWYRQLPEEGLKFMVYLQKENIIDESGMPKERFSAEFPKEGPSILRIQQVVRGDSAAYFCASSLGGRAETQYFGPGTRLLVL.

The chain combines TRBV6-5 with TRBJ1-1; 7 nucleotides match TRBD1. The germline V gene has CDR1 MNHEY and CDR2 SVGAGI. V lost 0 bases, J lost 7 bases, and 8 bases stayed unmatched. This CDR3 has 15 residues. The CDR3: CASSYSNQGGFEAFF. DNA for the CDR3: TGTGCCAGCAGTTACTCAAATCAGGGGGGATTTGAAGCTTTCTTT.

A few counts support this clone. The chain uses TRBV27 and TRBJ2-3, with D perhaps matching TRBD1 (6 bases). The CDR3 spans 16 residues. Germline values: CDR1 MNHEY, CDR2 SMNVEV (reference sequence). The V and J ends lost 4 bases and 2 bases respectively, with 16 bases between them. DNA for the CDR3: TGTGCCAGCAGTTGGGGGCAGGGGCCACTCACAGATACGCAGTATTTT. Residues: CASSWGQGPLTDTQYF.

CDR3 loop: CASGSGRPTICYTF. The CDR3 nucleotides are TGTGCTAGTGGTTCTGGCCGCCCGACTATATGCTACACCTTC. The chain recombines TRBV12-5 with TRBJ1-2, with no clear D. The CDR3 is 14 residues long. The ends were cut back, 4 bases at V and 9 bases at J, with 18 bases in the middle. CDR1 is LGHNT and CDR2 is FRNRAP in the germline V gene.

The gene calls are TRBV4-3 and TRBJ1-2; tentatively, D is TRBD1 (6 bases). Germline assignment: CDR1 LGHNA and CDR2 YSLEER. The CDR3 totals 13 residues. V was clipped by 5 bases and J by 7 bases, with 14 bases between them. CDR3 sequence reads: CASSETGVSGYTF. The DNA of the CDR3 is TGCGCCAGCAGCGAGACAGGCGTCAGTGGCTACACCTTC.

This chain connects TRBV24-1 to TRBJ2-1; D possibly uses TRBD1 or TRBD2 (7 bases each). The ends were cut back, 5 bases at V and 8 bases at J, with 12 bases in the middle. The CDR3 runs 13 residues. Germline V CDR1 and CDR2: KGHDR, SFDVKD. The CDR3 DNA is TGTGCCACCAGTGGTTCAGGGGGGGATGAGCAGTTCTTC. Residues: CATSGSGGDEQFF.

V usage is TRBV29-1 and J usage is TRBJ2-1, with TRBD2 identical over 8 bases. V dropped 6 bases and J dropped 7; count of bases not matched to a gene: 8. The CDR3 covers 13 residues. CDR1 is SQVTM, CDR2 ANQGSEA, per germline. CDR3 coding DNA: TGCAGCGTGACCCCGGGAGGGGGGAATGAGCAGTTCTTC. Translated: CSVTPGGGNEQFF.

The chain carries TRBV4-1 and TRBJ2-7; TRBD1 agrees at 7 bases. This CDR3 comprises 14 residues. The V gene's germline CDR1 is MGHRA and CDR2 YSYEKL. V gave up 4 bases and J gave up 0 bases; unmatched junction bases: 3. This chain's CDR3 is CASSPGTASYEQYF. As DNA, the CDR3 is TGCGCCAGCAGCCCTGGGACAGCCTCCTACGAGCAGTACTTC.

The rearrangement uses TRBV5-1 and TRBJ2-3; a possible D gene is TRBD1 (6 bases). Germline V gene lookup returns CDR1 SGHRS and CDR2 YFSETQ. V was pared by 6 bases and J by 6 bases, with 20 bases between. The CDR3 spans 15 residues. The CDR3 region has the DNA TGCGCCAGCACCACCCTAGGGACACCCTGGGATACGCAGTATTTT. Its protein product is CASTTLGTPWDTQYF.

The chain uses TRBV10-2 and TRBJ2-4, with TRBD2 identical over 11 bases. CDR1 WSHSY and CDR2 SAAADI come from the germline V gene. The CDR3 has 15 amino acids. Trimming removed 5 bases from V and 1 base from J; junction bases left unmatched: 1. CDR3 amino acids: CASSRTSGAKNIQYF. The CDR3 region has the DNA TGCGCCAGCAGTAGGACTAGCGGGGCCAAAAACATTCAGTACTTC.

The chain is built from TRBV2 and TRBJ2-1; the D gene could be TRBD1 or TRBD2 (5 bases each). CDR3 size: 13 residues. CDR1 is SNHLY, CDR2 FYNNEI, per germline. Trimming removed 7 bases from V and 8 bases from J, with 15 bases in between. The CDR3 nucleotides read TGTGCCAGCACTAGGGGCTCGGGGCATGAGCAGTTCTTC. As protein: CASTRGSGHEQFF.

The chain has TRBV6-2 or TRBV6-3 and TRBJ1-2; 11 nucleotides align to TRBD1. Germline V CDR1 and CDR2: MNHEY, SVGEGT. CDR3 length equals 14 residues. J was trimmed by 2 bases and V by 6 bases; bases with no gene match: 2. The CDR3 DNA reads TGTGCCAGCAGCTGGGACAGGGGGAACTATGGCTACACCTTC. Its protein product is CASSWDRGNYGYTF.

The V call is TRBV2, the J call TRBJ2-5; TRBD2 matches at 10 bases. The CDR3 spans 17 residues. Germline CDR1 is SNHLY and CDR2 is FYNNEI. V lost 4 bases to trimming and J lost 0 bases; unmatched junction nucleotides: 8. The CDR3 DNA reads as TGTGCCAGCAGTGGGTTAGCGGGAGGTTTGTACCAAGAGACCCAGTACTTC. It encodes CASSGLAGGLYQETQYF.

This sequence joins TRBV2 and TRBJ2-2; no reliable D call. The CDR3 sequence is 14 residues long. Deletions cut 7 bases from V and 2 bases from J, with 11 bases between. Germline V gene lookup returns CDR1 SNHLY and CDR2 FYNNEI. The CDR3 sequence: CASIKGGNTGELFF. The DNA for the CDR3 is TGTGCCAGCATTAAGGGTGGAAACACCGGGGAGCTGTTTTTT.

The chain couples TRBV5-6 to TRBJ2-7; 12 bases agree with TRBD2. Germline loops: CDR1 SGHDT, CDR2 YYEEEE. V shed 0 bases and J 5 bases; nucleotides not matched to a gene: 6. This CDR3 has 16 residues. The CDR3 here is CASSLGLAGEMDEQYV. The DNA for the CDR3 is TGTGCCAGCAGCTTGGGACTAGCGGGAGAAATGGACGAGCAGTACGTC.

The chain couples TRBV10-1 to TRBJ2-2; D gene uncertain. The CDR3 is 16 amino acids. V lost 0 bases and J lost 4, with 12 bases in between. Germline CDR1 and CDR2: WNHNN and SYGVQD (reference sequence). The CDR3, as DNA: TGCGCCAGCAGTGAGTCGATAGGGCAGAGCACCGGGGAGCTGTTTTTT. Its translation: CASSESIGQSTGELFF.

This clone has more than one count but fewer than ten. The chain carries TRBV7-3 and TRBJ1-6; no clear D gene. Trimming removed 5 bases at V and 6 bases at J, with 14 bases between. CDR1 SGHTA and CDR2 FQGTGA come from the germline V gene. This CDR3 comprises 15 residues. In DNA, the CDR3 is TGTGCCAGCAGCCCGGGTGGCAGGTCTAATTCACCCCTCCACTTT. It yields the protein CASSPGGRSNSPLHF.

The chain is built from TRBV3-1 (or the pseudogene TRBV3-2) and TRBJ2-7, with TRBD1 matching 8 bases. The V gene end was trimmed by 1 base and the J gene end by 7 bases; junction bases not matched to a gene: 0. The CDR3 covers 12 residues. In germline, CDR1 is LGHDT, CDR2 YNNKEL (reference sequence). The CDR3 region has the DNA TGTGCCAGCAGCCAAGGGGACAGGGAGCAGTACTTC. It yields the protein CASSQGDREQYF.

CDR3 in amino acids: CASSLGLGLNQPQHF. Written as DNA, the CDR3 is TGTGCCAGCAGCTTAGGCCTAGGGCTCAATCAGCCCCAGCATTTT. The genes are TRBV7-2 and TRBJ1-5; D unclear. CDR1 SGHTA and CDR2 FQGNSA come from the germline V gene. This CDR3 has 15 amino acids. V lost 1 base and J 3 bases, leaving 10 bases between the germline ends.